Below are 2 T cell receptor beta chains sequenced from a single sample in a study of identical twins. TCRdb processed the 5' RACE reads anew with MiXCR; each CDR3 protein has one entry. The sample gives about 520,000 distinct CDR3 sequences, around 20% of which show up once; about 0.91% is in the top ten. Another study also made use of these data, one on T cells expressing NK-cell markers.

The sequenced material came from CD4+ T cells sorted from blood. These receptors were taken from a woman aged 18-29 years in good health.

The V and J genes are TRBV4-3 and TRBJ1-6; D is ambiguous. Germline CDR1 and CDR2: LGHNA and YSLEER. Deletions cut 0 bases from V and 8 bases from J, with 2 bases between. CDR3 size: 12 residues. The CDR3 bases are TGCGCCAGCAGCCAAGAGTATTCACCCCTCCACTTT. As protein: CASSQEYSPLHF.

The rearrangement uses TRBV4-3 and TRBJ2-7, with D possibly being TRBD1 (6 bases). Germline V gives CDR1 LGHNA, CDR2 YSLEER. The CDR3 consists of 16 residues. V was clipped by 0 bases and J by 5 bases, with 17 bases between them. DNA for the CDR3: TGCGCCAGCAGCCAAGAAGTGACAGGCCTCGTCCACGAGCAGTACTTC. As protein: CASSQEVTGLVHEQYF.